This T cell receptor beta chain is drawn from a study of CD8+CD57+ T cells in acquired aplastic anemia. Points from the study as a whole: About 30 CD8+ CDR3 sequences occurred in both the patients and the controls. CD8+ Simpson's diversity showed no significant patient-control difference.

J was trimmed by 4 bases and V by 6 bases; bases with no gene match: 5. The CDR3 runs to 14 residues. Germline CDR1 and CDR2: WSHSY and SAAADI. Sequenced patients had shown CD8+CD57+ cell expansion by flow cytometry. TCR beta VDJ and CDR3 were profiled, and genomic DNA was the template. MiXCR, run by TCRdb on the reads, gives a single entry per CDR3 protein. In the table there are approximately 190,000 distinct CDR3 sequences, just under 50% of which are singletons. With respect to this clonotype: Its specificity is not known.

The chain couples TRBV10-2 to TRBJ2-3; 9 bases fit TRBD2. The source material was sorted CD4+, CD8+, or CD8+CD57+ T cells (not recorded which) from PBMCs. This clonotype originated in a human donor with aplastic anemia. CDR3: CASSGTSRPDTQYF. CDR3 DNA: TGCGCCAGCAGCGGGACTAGCAGGCCAGATACGCAGTATTTT.